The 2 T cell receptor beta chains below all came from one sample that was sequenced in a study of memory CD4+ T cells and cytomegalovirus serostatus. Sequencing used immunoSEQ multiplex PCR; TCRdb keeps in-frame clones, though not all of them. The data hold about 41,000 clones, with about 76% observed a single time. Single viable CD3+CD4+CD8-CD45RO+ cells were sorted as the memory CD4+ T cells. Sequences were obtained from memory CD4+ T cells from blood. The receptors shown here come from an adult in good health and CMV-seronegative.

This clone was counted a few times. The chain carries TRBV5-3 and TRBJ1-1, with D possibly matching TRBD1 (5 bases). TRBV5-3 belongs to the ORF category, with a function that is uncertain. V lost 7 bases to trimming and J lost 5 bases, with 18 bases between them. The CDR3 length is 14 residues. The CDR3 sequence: CARLWGGRKTEAFF. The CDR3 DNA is TGTGCCAGACTCTGGGGGGGGAGAAAGACTGAAGCTTTCTTT.

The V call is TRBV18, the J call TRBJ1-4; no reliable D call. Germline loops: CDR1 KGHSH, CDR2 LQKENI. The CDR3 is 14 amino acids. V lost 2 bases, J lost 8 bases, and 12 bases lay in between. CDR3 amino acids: CASSPSFGREKLFF. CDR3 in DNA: TGTGCCAGCTCACCAAGTTTCGGGAGGGAAAAACTGTTTTTT.